This record concerns one T cell receptor beta chain sequence. The data were obtained in a study of blood T cell repertoires in COVID-19. As for the study in general: Researchers got acute and convalescent COVID-19 samples from the United States, Italy and Spain.

This CDR3 has 18 amino acids. In the original workflow: Reference gene primer amplification gave estimated nucleated cell counts. TCRdb keeps only in-frame clones here, not all; method: immunoSEQ multiplex PCR. That table supplies the V and J calls and clone size; D and trimming were determined from the DNA. The sample comprises fewer than 500,000 clones, 70% to 90% of which are singletons, and roughly 1.4% rests with the top ten. Source material: peripheral blood. The chain has TRBV1 and TRBJ2-7; the DNA was not compared with TRBD2, the D call given in the table. TRBV1 is a pseudogene segment. This TCR was recovered from a woman aged 30 to 39 with active or convalescent COVID-19. The CDR3 sequence: CTSSQDWLGGRQTYEQYF. As DNA, the CDR3 is TGCACCAGCAGCCAAGATTGGCTCGGGGGACGGCAGACCTACGAGCAGTACTTC.